The text below deals with one T cell receptor beta chain. Its matching antigen is unknown. It was by 5' RACE with UMI labels that the TRB cDNA libraries were prepared. After re-calling the 5' RACE reads, TCRdb lists one entry per CDR3 protein, DNA absent. This repertoire comprises about 98,000 distinct CDR3 sequences; its ten largest clones make up approximately 1.1%. The CDR3 is 17 amino acids. Germline CDR1 is SGHDT and CDR2 is YYEEEE. The entry originates in a study of CXCR3-negative and CXCR3-positive naive CD8 T cells. General observations from the study: CXCR3-negative and CXCR3-positive naive cells shared comparable TRBV-TRBJ usage, but memory cells did not. The study found more hydrophobic TRB CDR3s in CXCR3-positive naive cells than in CXCR3-negative naive cells.

Sequenced material: naive CXCR3+ CD8+ T cells from blood. Noted subset: CD45RO-CCR7+CD27+CD95- naive CD8+ T cells expressing CXCR3 (TNR3+). The TCR was taken from a human donor in good health. Some clones in this sample may be carry-over from other donors' samples. The chain carries TRBV5-6 and TRBJ2-7; as DNA is missing, the TRBD1 call by TCRdb cannot be tested. The chain's CDR3 is CASSRWDRGSRAGEQYF.